These 8 T cell receptor beta chains were all obtained from the same sample, sequenced in a study of cytomegalovirus exposure and HLA in healthy donors. The PCR used 60 Vbeta and 13 Jbeta primers. Generated by immunoSEQ multiplex PCR, the TCRdb table keeps only in-frame clones and is missing some. This sample contains some 130,000 clones. The material sequenced was PBMCs. The receptors shown here come from a man between 18 and 29 years old in good health and CMV-seronegative.

J is TRBJ1-1 and V is TRBV5-6, with D possibly being TRBD1 (5 bases). Germline V CDR1 and CDR2: SGHDT, YYEEEE. This CDR3 has 18 amino acids. V was clipped by 1 base and J by 4 bases, with 23 bases between them. CDR3 bases: TGTGCCAGCAGCTTGTATTGGTCAAGGTTGGAGGGGAGCACTGAAGCTTTCTTT. Residues: CASSLYWSRLEGSTEAFF.

The chain recombines TRBV6-5 with TRBJ2-7; 8 nucleotides agree with TRBD1. V lost 5 bases and J lost 2; bases outside the gene matches: 8. Germline loops: CDR1 MNHEY, CDR2 SVGAGI. The CDR3 length is 15 residues. The CDR3 here is CASSTSRGRAYEQYF. The CDR3, as DNA: TGTGCCAGCAGTACTAGCAGGGGGCGGGCCTACGAGCAGTACTTC.

The chain combines TRBV6-5 with TRBJ1-1; D is unclear. V was pared by 0 bases and J by 7 bases, with 15 bases between. Germline V CDR1 and CDR2: MNHEY, SVGAGI. The CDR3 spans 15 residues. The CDR3 loop is CASSYSYSLGFEAFF. The CDR3 DNA is TGTGCCAGCAGTTACTCGTACTCATTGGGCTTTGAAGCTTTCTTT.

On this clone itself: The sample carries other DNA sequences with the same CDR3. This chain uses TRBV4-1 with TRBJ1-2; D may be TRBD1 (5 bases). This CDR3 spans 13 amino acids. V lost 2 bases, J lost 8 bases, and 12 bases lay in between. Germline loops: CDR1 MGHRA, CDR2 YSYEKL. In DNA form, the CDR3 reads TGCGCCAGCAGCCAAAGGGTAGGGGCCGGCTACACCTTC. It translates to CASSQRVGAGYTF.

This chain connects TRBV19 to TRBJ1-1; no clear D. The length of the CDR3 is 17 residues. The V end was cut by 5 bases, the J end by 1 base, with 20 bases between. The V gene's germline CDR1 is LNHDA and CDR2 SQIVND (reference sequence). CDR3 DNA sequence: TGTGCCAGTAGTGCTCGAGGACTCAAGATGAAGAACACTGAAGCTTTCTTT. Amino acid sequence: CASSARGLKMKNTEAFF.

V gene TRBV6-5 combines with J gene TRBJ1-4; D is possibly TRBD1 (5 bases). V was shortened by 11 bases and J by 8 bases, with 21 bases between the two germline ends. CDR3 length: 14 amino acids. CDR1 and CDR2 from the germline V gene are MNHEY and SVGAGI. Written as DNA, the CDR3 is TGTGCCCCCTCCCCCGGACAAGGGTGGGAAAAACTGTTTTTT. Protein: CAPSPGQGWEKLFF.

V and J are TRBV18 and TRBJ1-1; D is possibly TRBD1 (5 bases). Germline CDR1 KGHSH, CDR2 LQKENI. V was pared by 4 bases and J by 6 bases, with 12 bases between. There are 13 residues in the CDR3. The CDR3 DNA reads TGTGCCAGCTCACAGGGATCGGGGGCTGAAGCTTTCTTT. Amino acids: CASSQGSGAEAFF.

This chain uses TRBV15 with TRBJ2-7; D is possibly TRBD2 (5 bases). The germline V gene encodes CDR1 LNHNV and CDR2 YYDKDF (reference sequence). The CDR3 runs to 14 residues. Trimming shortened V by 0 bases and J by 2 bases, and 8 bases separated the two germline ends. The CDR3 DNA is TGTGCCACCAGCAGAGAGAGGCGGGCCTACGAGCAGTACTTC. Protein product: CATSRERRAYEQYF.